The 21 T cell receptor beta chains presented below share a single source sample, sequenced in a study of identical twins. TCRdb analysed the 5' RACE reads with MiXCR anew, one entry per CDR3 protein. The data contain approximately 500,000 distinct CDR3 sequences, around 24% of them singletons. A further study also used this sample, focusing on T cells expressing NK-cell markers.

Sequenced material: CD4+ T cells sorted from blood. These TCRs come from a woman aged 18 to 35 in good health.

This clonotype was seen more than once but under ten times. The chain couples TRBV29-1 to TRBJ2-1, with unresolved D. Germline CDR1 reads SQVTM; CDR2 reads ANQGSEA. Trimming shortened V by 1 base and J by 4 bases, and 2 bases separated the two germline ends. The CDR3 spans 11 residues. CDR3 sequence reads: CSVEVYNEQFF. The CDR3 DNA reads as TGCAGCGTTGAAGTATACAATGAGCAGTTCTTC.

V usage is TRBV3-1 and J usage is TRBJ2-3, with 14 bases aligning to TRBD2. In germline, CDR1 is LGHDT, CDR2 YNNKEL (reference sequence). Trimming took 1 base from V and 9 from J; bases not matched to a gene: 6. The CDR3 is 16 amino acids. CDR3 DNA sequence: TGTGCCAGCAGCCAAGGGACTAGCGGGGGGCGAGCGACGCAGTATTTT. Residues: CASSQGTSGGRATQYF.

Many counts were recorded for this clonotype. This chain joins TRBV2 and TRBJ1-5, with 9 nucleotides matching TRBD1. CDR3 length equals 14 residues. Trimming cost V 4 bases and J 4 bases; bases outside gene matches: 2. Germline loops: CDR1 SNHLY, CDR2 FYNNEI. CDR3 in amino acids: CASSAGTGNQPQHF. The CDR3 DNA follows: TGTGCCAGCAGTGCCGGGACAGGGAATCAGCCCCAGCATTTT.

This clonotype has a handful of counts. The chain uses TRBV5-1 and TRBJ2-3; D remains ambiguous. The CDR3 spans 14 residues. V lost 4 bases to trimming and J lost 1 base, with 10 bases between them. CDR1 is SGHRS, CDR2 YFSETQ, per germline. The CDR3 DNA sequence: TGCGCCAGCAGCCCACCTCCGGGCACAGATACGCAGTATTTT. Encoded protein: CASSPPPGTDTQYF.

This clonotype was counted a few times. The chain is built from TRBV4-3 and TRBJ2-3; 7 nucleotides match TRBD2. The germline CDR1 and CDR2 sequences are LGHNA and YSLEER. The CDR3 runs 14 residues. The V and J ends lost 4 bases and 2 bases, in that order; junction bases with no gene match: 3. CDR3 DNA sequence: TGCGCCAGCAGCCGGAGCGGGGTCACAGATACGCAGTATTTT. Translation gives CASSRSGVTDTQYF.

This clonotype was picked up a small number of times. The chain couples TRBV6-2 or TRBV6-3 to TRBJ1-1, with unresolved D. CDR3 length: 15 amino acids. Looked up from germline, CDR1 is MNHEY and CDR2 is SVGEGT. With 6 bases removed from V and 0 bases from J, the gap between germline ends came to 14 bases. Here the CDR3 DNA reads TGTGCCAGCAGCCTCCCCGGCGTGATGAACACTGAAGCTTTCTTT. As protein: CASSLPGVMNTEAFF.

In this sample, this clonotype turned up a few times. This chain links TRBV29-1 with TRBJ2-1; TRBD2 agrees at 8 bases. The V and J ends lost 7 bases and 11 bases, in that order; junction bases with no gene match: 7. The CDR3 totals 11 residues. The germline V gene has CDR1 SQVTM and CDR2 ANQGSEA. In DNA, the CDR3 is TGCAGCGCTCTTAAGCGGGAGAAGCAGTTCTTC. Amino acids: CSALKREKQFF.

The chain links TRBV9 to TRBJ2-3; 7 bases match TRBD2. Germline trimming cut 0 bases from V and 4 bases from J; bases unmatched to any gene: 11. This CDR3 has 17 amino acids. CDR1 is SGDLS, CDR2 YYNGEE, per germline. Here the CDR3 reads CASSVGGGRLAPDTQYF. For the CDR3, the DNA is TGTGCCAGCAGCGTAGGCGGAGGGAGACTAGCACCAGATACGCAGTATTTT.

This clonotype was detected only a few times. The CDR3 DNA is TGTGCCAGCAGCTCATTCGGGACAGAGCCCTACGAGCAGTACTTC. This translates into CASSSFGTEPYEQYF. This rearrangement joins TRBV7-2 to TRBJ2-7, with 7 bases that match TRBD1. The V gene's germline CDR1 is SGHTA and CDR2 FQGNSA. Unmatched junction bases numbered 8, after V lost 4 bases and J lost 2 bases. This CDR3 region has 15 residues.

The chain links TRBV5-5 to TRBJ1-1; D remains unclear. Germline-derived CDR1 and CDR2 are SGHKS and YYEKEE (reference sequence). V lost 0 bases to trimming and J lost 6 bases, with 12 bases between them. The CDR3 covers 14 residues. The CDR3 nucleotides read TGTGCCAGCAGCTTGGAAGGGCCTTGGGCTGAAGCTTTCTTT. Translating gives CASSLEGPWAEAFF.

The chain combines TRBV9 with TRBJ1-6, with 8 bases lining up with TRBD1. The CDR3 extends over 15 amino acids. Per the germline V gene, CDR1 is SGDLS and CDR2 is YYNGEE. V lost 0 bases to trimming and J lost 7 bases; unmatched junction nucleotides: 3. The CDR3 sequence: CASSVDPGGNSPLHF. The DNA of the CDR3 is TGTGCCAGCAGCGTAGACCCAGGGGGCAATTCACCCCTCCACTTT.

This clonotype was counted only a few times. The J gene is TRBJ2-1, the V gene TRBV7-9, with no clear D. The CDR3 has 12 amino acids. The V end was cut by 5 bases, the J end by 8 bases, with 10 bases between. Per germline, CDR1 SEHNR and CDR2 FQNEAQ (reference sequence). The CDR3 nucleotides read TGTGCCAGCAGCGGACGTGGCGATGAGCAGTTCTTC. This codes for CASSGRGDEQFF.

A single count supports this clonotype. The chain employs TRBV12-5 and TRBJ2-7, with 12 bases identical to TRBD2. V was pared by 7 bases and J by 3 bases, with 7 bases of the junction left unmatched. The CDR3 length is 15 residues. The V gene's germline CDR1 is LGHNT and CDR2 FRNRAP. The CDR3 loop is CASATSGGINYEQYF. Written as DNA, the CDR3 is TGTGCTAGTGCCACTAGCGGGGGGATAAACTACGAGCAGTACTTC. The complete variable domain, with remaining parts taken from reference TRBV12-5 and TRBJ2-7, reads DARVTQTPRHKVTEMGQEVTMRCQPILGHNTVFWYRQTMMQGLELLAYFRNRAPLDDSGMPKDRFSAEMPDATLATLKIQPSEPRDSAVYFCASATSGGINYEQYFGPGTRLTVT.

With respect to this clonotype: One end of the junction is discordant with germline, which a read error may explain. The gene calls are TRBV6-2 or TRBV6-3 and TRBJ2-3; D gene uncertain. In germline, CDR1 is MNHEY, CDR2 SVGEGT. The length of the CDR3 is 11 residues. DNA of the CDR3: TGTGTCAGCAGCCTGCCCCATACGCAGTATTTT. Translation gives CVSSLPHTQYF.

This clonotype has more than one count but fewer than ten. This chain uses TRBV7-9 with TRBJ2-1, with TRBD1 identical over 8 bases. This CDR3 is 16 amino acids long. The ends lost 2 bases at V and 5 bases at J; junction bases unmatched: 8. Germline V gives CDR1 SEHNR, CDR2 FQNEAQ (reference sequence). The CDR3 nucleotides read TGTGCCAGCAGCTTATGGCGACAGGGGAAAAACAATGAGCAGTTCTTC. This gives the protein CASSLWRQGKNNEQFF.

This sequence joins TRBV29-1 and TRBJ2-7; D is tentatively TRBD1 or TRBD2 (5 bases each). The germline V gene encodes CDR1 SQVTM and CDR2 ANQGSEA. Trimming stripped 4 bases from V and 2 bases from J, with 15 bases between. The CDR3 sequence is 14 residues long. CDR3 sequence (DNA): TGCAGCGTTGGGCTGGGGGACGGCCCCTACGAGCAGTACTTC. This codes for CSVGLGDGPYEQYF.

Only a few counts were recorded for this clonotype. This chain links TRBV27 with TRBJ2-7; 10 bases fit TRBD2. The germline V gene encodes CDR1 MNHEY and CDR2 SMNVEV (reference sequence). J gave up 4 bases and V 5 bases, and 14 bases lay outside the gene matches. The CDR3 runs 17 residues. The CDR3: CASSPGLAGASHYEQYF. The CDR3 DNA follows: TGTGCCAGCAGTCCGGGGCTAGCGGGAGCCTCCCATTACGAGCAGTACTTC.

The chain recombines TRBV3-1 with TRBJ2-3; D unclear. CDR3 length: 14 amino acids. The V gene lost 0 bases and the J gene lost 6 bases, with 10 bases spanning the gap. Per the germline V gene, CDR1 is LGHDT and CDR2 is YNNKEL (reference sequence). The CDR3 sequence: CASSQEPRADTQYF. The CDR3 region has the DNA TGTGCCAGCAGCCAAGAGCCTCGCGCGGATACGCAGTATTTT.

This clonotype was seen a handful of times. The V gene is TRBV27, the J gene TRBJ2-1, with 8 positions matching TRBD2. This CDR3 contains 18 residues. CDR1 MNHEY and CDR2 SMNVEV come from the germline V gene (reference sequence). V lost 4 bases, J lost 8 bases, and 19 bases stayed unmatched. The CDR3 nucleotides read TGTGCCAGCAGTTCCTCCAGAGGGGCGGGGGGCCTTAAGTATGAGCAGTTCTTC. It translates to CASSSSRGAGGLKYEQFF.

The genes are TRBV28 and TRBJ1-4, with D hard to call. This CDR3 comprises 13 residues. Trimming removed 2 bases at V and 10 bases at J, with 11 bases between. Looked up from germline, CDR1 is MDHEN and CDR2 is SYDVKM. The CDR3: CASSLSGTGKLFF. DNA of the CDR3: TGTGCCAGCAGTTTAAGCGGTACGGGAAAACTGTTTTTT. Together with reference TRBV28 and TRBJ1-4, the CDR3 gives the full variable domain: DVKVTQSSRYLVKRTGEKVFLECVQDMDHENMFWYRQDPGLGLRLIYFSYDVKMKEKGDIPEGYSVSREKKERFSLILESASTNQTSMYLCASSLSGTGKLFFGSGTQLSVL.

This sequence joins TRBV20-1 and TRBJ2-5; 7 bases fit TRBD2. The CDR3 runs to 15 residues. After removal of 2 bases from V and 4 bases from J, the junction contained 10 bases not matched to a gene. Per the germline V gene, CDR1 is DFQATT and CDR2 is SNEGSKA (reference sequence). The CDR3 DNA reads TGCAGTGCTAGAAGCGCGAGCGGGAATTTAGAGACCCAGTACTTC. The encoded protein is CSARSASGNLETQYF.